This is a list of T cell receptor beta chains from one sample in a study of T cell repertoires in aging, cancer and after chemotherapy. TCRdb re-analysed the multiplex PCR reads in MiXCR, keeping a single row per CDR3 protein. The sample has about 5,000 distinct CDR3 sequences, about 26% seen once. The material sequenced was blood. The source of these receptors is a human donor in good health. The CDR3 runs from the conserved cysteine through the conserved F or W. The D gene is left open where the match is weak. Some rows have no size entry. The others give once, few or many, or a class for an expanded clone.

>TRBJ2-1|few|NA|TRBV7-2
TGTGCCAGCAGCCCTATGGGTGGATCCTACAATGAGCAGTTCTTC
CASSPMGGSYNEQFF
>TRBJ1-1|medium-sized|NA|TRBV30
TGTGCCTCAAACAGGGTGATGAACACTGAAGCTTTCTTT
CASNRVMNTEAFF
>TRBJ2-2|NA|TRBD1|TRBV7-4
TGTGCCAGCAGCTTTCAGGGGGCTGGGGAGCTGTTTTTT
CASSFQGAGELFF
>TRBJ2-3|medium-sized|TRBD2|TRBV5-4
TGTGCCAGCAGCACGACTAGCCTGATCTCGGATACGCAGTATTTT
CASSTTSLISDTQYF
>TRBJ2-3|NA|TRBD2|TRBV12-3/TRBV12-4
TGTGCCAGCAGTCTGAGACTAGCGGGATTCACAGATACGCAGTATTTT
CASSLRLAGFTDTQYF
>TRBJ2-1|few|TRBD2|TRBV7-6
TGTGCCAGCAGCTCTCCCCTAGCGGGAGGCTACAATGAGCAGTTCTTC
CASSSPLAGGYNEQFF
>TRBJ1-2|medium-sized|NA|TRBV27
TGTGCCAGCAGTTTACGACAGTCTAACTATGGCTACACCTTC
CASSLRQSNYGYTF
>TRBJ2-1|medium-sized|NA|TRBV6-2/TRBV6-3
TGTGCCAGCAGTTCGACGACAGGTATGGAAGGCGGGGATGAGCAGTTCTTC
CASSSTTGMEGGDEQFF
>TRBJ1-5|few|NA|TRBV6-5
TGTGCCAGCAGTACCGGGACGGCTAACAATCAGCCCCAGCATTTT
CASSTGTANNQPQHF
>TRBJ2-5|medium-sized|NA|TRBV12-3/TRBV12-4
TGTGCCAGCAGTCCTCCGGGTCGGGTCCAAGAGACCCAGTACTTC
CASSPPGRVQETQYF
>TRBJ2-3|NA|NA|TRBV7-9
TGTGCCAGCAGCTTAAATCTCCTGCGGGGCGCGATAGATACGCAGTATTTT
CASSLNLLRGAIDTQYF
>TRBJ1-1|NA|NA|TRBV5-6
TGTGCCAGCAGCTTGGCCGGGGCAGATGAAGCTTTCTTT
CASSLAGADEAFF
>TRBJ1-1|NA|NA|TRBV6-6
TGTGCCAGCTTGAGGGATATGAACACTGAAGCTTTCTTT
CASLRDMNTEAFF
>TRBJ2-7|NA|TRBD1|TRBV12-3/TRBV12-4
TGTGCCAGCAGTCCCCTGCAGGGGGCCCAAGAGCAGTACTTC
CASSPLQGAQEQYF
>TRBJ1-5|once|NA|TRBV11-2
TGTGCCAGCAGCTTTGAAACCGGCCAGCCCCAGCATTTT
CASSFETGQPQHF
>TRBJ2-2|NA|NA|TRBV6-2/TRBV6-3
TGTGCCAGCAGTTACTCGAGGTGGCAGAACACCGGGGAGCTGTTTTTT
CASSYSRWQNTGELFF
>TRBJ2-5|medium-sized|NA|TRBV6-6
TGTGCCAGCAGATCGGGACTGCTGATCCAAGAAACCCAGTACTTC
CASRSGLLIQETQYF
>TRBJ2-7|NA|TRBD2|TRBV20-1
TGCAGTGCTGCCTCCACTAGCGAGTCCTACGAGCAGTACTTC
CSAASTSESYEQYF
>TRBJ1-2|NA|NA|TRBV15
TGTGCCACCAGCAGAGAGAAGGGCTCCTCCTATGGCTACACCTTC
CATSREKGSSYGYTF
>TRBJ1-4|NA|NA|TRBV7-9
TGTGCCAGCAACAAACAGGGACTAAATGAAAAACTGTTTTTT
CASNKQGLNEKLFF
>TRBJ1-5|NA|NA|TRBV27
TGTGCCAGCAGTTTAACTAGGGGTCGTAGGCCCCAGCATTTT
CASSLTRGRRPQHF
>TRBJ2-3|medium-sized|NA|TRBV19
TGTGCCAGTAGTATAACCGCGGGACTGCCATATTTT
CASSITAGLPYF
>TRBJ2-7|few|TRBD2|TRBV6-6
TGTGCCAGCAGTTATACTCGACTAGCCGATTCCTACGAGCAGTACTTC
CASSYTRLADSYEQYF
>TRBJ2-1|NA|TRBD2|TRBV20-1
TGCAGTGCTAGAGATAGGACTAGCGGGAGTTGGTATGGTGAGCAGTTCTTC
CSARDRTSGSWYGEQFF
>TRBJ1-2|once|TRBD1|TRBV20-1
TGCAGTGGAATAGACAGGGCAGGGTATGGCTACACCTTC
CSGIDRAGYGYTF
>TRBJ1-1|medium-sized|NA|TRBV30
TGTGCCTGGAGAGCCAGCTCGGTCGCTTTCTTT
CAWRASSVAFF
>TRBJ1-3|medium-sized|NA|TRBV6-2/TRBV6-3
TGTGCCAGCAGTTACTTCGGGAGCTCTGGAAACACCATATATTTT
CASSYFGSSGNTIYF
>TRBJ2-6|NA|NA|TRBV5-1
TGCGCCAGCGGAACCGGACTCGCAGACGTCCTGACTTTC
CASGTGLADVLTF
>TRBJ2-7|NA|NA|TRBV14
TGTGCCAGCAGCCAACCAGGGTCCGGTTACGCCTACGAGCAGTACTTC
CASSQPGSGYAYEQYF
>TRBJ2-1|medium-sized|TRBD1|TRBV15
TGTGCCACCAGCTGGGGACAGGCGACGTCTGAGCAGTTCTTC
CATSWGQATSEQFF
>TRBJ1-5|once|TRBD1|TRBV2
TGTGCCAGCAGTGTACAGGGGGCTAACAATCAGCCCCAGCATTTT
CASSVQGANNQPQHF
>TRBJ1-5|few|NA|TRBV20-1
TGCAGTGCTCACAGGAAAAATCAGCCCCAGCATTTT
CSAHRKNQPQHF
>TRBJ2-3|NA|TRBD2|TRBV7-2
TGTGCCAGCAGCTTAGTGGTACTAGCGGGGCAGGGTACAGATACGCAGTATTTT
CASSLVVLAGQGTDTQYF
>TRBJ2-3|NA|TRBD2|TRBV10-1
TGCGCCAGCAGTGAGCCAACTAGCGGGAGGTGCACAGATACGCAGTATTTT
CASSEPTSGRCTDTQYF
>TRBJ2-2|few|TRBD1|TRBV24-1
TGTGCCACCAGTGATACCCGAGGGCGAGCAGGGGGCCCCGGGGAGCTGTTTTTT
CATSDTRGRAGGPGELFF
>TRBJ2-7|NA|NA|TRBV7-9
TGTGCCAGCAGAGACACCTACGAGCAGTACTTC
CASRDTYEQYF
>TRBJ2-7|NA|NA|TRBV7-2
TGTGCCAGCAGGAAAAACAGGGCTACCTACGAGCAGTACTTC
CASRKNRATYEQYF